The clone carrying this T cell receptor beta chain was seen a handful of times. Produced via immunoSEQ multiplex PCR; TCRdb's table is partial and in-frame only. The table shows 95,000 to 120,000 clones, with roughly two thirds occurring only once. This CDR3 has 15 residues. Germline CDR1 is SGHTA and CDR2 is FQGTGA. V gave up 5 bases and J gave up 0 bases, with 12 bases separating them. The data are from a study of shared clonotypes between healthy human individuals. The receptor's source is a woman in her thirties in good health. Material for sequencing was memory CD8+ T cells sorted from blood. The subset was: CD45RO+ cells pooled with CCR7-negative TemRA cells. This chain links TRBV7-3 with TRBJ2-3; D may be TRBD1 (6 bases). The CDR3 protein is CASSTGTTSTDTQYF. CDR3 nucleotides: TGTGCCAGCAGCACGGGGACAACTAGCACAGATACGCAGTATTTT.